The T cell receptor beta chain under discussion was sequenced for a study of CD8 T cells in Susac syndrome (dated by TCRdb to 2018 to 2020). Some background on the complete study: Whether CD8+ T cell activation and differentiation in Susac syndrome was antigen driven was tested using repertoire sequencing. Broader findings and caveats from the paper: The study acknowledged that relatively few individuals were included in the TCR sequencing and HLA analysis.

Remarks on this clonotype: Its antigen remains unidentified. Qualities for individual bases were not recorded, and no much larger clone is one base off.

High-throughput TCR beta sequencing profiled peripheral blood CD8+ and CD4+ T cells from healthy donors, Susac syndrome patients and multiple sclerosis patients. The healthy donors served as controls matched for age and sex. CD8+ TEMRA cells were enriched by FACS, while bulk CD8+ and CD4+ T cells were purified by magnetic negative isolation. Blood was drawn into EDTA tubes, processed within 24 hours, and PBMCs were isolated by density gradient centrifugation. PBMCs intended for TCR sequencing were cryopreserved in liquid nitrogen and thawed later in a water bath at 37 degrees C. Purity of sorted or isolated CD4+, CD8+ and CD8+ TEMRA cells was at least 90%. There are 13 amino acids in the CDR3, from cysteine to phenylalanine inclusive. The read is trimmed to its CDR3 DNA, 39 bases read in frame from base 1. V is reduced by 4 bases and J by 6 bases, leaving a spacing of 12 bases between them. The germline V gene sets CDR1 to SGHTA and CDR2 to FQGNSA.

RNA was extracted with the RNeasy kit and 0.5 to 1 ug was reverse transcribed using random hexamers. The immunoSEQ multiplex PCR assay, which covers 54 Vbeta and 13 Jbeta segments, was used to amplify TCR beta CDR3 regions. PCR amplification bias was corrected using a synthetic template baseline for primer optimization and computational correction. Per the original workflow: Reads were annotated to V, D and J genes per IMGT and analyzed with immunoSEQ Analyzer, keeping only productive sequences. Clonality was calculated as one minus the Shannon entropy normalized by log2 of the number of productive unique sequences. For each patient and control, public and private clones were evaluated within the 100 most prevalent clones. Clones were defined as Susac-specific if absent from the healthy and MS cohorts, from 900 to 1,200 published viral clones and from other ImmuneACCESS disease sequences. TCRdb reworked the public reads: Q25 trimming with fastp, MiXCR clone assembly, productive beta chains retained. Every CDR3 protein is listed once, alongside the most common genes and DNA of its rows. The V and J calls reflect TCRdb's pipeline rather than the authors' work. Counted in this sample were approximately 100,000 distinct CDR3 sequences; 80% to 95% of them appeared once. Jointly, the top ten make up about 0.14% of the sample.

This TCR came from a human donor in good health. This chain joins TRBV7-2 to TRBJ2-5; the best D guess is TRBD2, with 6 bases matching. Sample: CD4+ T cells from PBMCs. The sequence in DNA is TGTGCCAGCAGCTCGGGACTGGGCCAGACCCAGTACTTC. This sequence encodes CASSSGLGQTQYF.